This is a list of T cell receptor beta chains from one sample in a study of regulatory T cells in long-lasting Graves disease. One entry per CDR3 protein results from TCRdb running MiXCR on the multiplex PCR reads. The sample carries 200,000 to 250,000 distinct CDR3 sequences, 15% to 20% recorded once. The specimen was peripheral blood mononuclear cells (PBMCs), collected at new diagnosis, from a patient treated with antithyroid drugs. These receptors were taken from a female donor with Graves disease. The CDR3 runs from the conserved cysteine through the conserved F or W. D genes are given only for firm matches. Expanded clones are given a class, and other clones once, few, many or no size at all.

J gene: TRBJ1-4; D gene: TRBD1; V gene: TRBV18; clone size: many; CDR3 protein: CASSPPPLDRGTEKLFF; CDR3 DNA: TGTGCCAGCTCACCTCCACCCTTGGACAGGGGAACCGAAAAACTGTTTTTT
J gene: TRBJ2-7; D gene: .; V gene: TRBV28; clone size: many; CDR3 protein: CASSAGPYYEQYF; CDR3 DNA: TGTGCCAGCAGCGCGGGACCATACTACGAGCAGTACTTC
J gene: TRBJ2-3; D gene: .; V gene: TRBV5-6; clone size: many; CDR3 protein: CASSSRTGATDTQYF; CDR3 DNA: TGTGCCAGCAGCTCTCGGACCGGGGCCACAGATACGCAGTATTTT
J gene: TRBJ2-7; D gene: TRBD2; V gene: TRBV5-1; clone size: many; CDR3 protein: CASSLSAGGLEQYF; CDR3 DNA: TGCGCCAGCAGCTTGTCGGCGGGAGGTCTCGAGCAGTACTTC
J gene: TRBJ2-3; D gene: .; V gene: TRBV25-1; clone size: few; CDR3 protein: CASSRDMADTQYF; CDR3 DNA: TGTGCCAGTTCCAGGGATATGGCAGATACGCAGTATTTT
J gene: TRBJ2-2; D gene: .; V gene: TRBV7-6; clone size: .; CDR3 protein: CASSILGVPGELFF; CDR3 DNA: TGTGCCAGCAGCATCCTCGGGGTACCCGGGGAGCTGTTTTTT
J gene: TRBJ2-4; D gene: .; V gene: TRBV7-9; clone size: many; CDR3 protein: CASSHTEGIYYF; CDR3 DNA: TGTGCCAGCAGCCACACTGAGGGGATCTACTACTTC
J gene: TRBJ1-1; D gene: .; V gene: TRBV28; clone size: many; CDR3 protein: CASSYTGGWNTEAFF; CDR3 DNA: TGTGCCAGCAGTTACACCGGGGGCTGGAACACTGAAGCTTTCTTT
J gene: TRBJ2-3; D gene: .; V gene: TRBV20-1; clone size: .; CDR3 protein: CSARDGDSNTDTQYF; CDR3 DNA: TGCAGTGCTAGAGATGGCGACAGCAACACAGATACGCAGTATTTT
J gene: TRBJ1-2; D gene: .; V gene: TRBV4-1; clone size: .; CDR3 protein: CASSHSLAGYGYTF; CDR3 DNA: TGCGCCAGCAGCCACTCATTGGCGGGGTATGGCTACACCTTC